Listed below are T cell receptor beta chains from one sample, sequenced in a study of blood T cells in healthy people across ages. TCRdb recomputed calls from the 5' RACE reads with MiXCR, one row per CDR3 protein. This table has 1.5 million to 2 million distinct CDR3 sequences, 30% to 35% appearing once. Sequencing was done on a sample of blood. The receptors shown here come from a young woman in good health. Each CDR3 is given with its conserved first and last residue. The order of the fields is J gene, D gene, V gene, clone size, CDR3 DNA, CDR3 protein. D genes are given only for firm matches. Size is stated for part of the rows, as once, few or many counts, or as a class when the clone is expanded.

J gene: TRBJ2-7
D gene: NA
V gene: TRBV15
clone size: few
CDR3 DNA: TGTGCCACCAGCAGAGTCACGCTAAACGAGCAGTACTTC
CDR3 protein: CATSRVTLNEQYF

J gene: TRBJ2-5
D gene: TRBD1
V gene: TRBV20-1
clone size: NA
CDR3 DNA: TGCAGTGTCGGGACAGGGGGAAGTGAGACCCAGTACTTC
CDR3 protein: CSVGTGGSETQYF

J gene: TRBJ2-5
D gene: TRBD2
V gene: TRBV9
clone size: NA
CDR3 DNA: TGTGCCAGCGGCGAGGACCGGGGGGGGTTAGAGACCCAGTACTTC
CDR3 protein: CASGEDRGGLETQYF

J gene: TRBJ2-5
D gene: NA
V gene: TRBV30
clone size: NA
CDR3 DNA: TGTGCCTCTACCCCCGCGGCCCACCAAGAGACCCAGTACTTT
CDR3 protein: CASTPAAHQETQYF

J gene: TRBJ2-7
D gene: NA
V gene: TRBV20-1
clone size: NA
CDR3 DNA: TGCAGTGCTAGAGATTCTCGATTAGCGGATACCTACGAGCAGTACTTC
CDR3 protein: CSARDSRLADTYEQYF

J gene: TRBJ2-3
D gene: NA
V gene: TRBV28
clone size: NA
CDR3 DNA: TGTGCCAGCAGTGGTTCTTTTAGCACAGATACGCAGTATTTT
CDR3 protein: CASSGSFSTDTQYF

J gene: TRBJ2-7
D gene: NA
V gene: TRBV2
clone size: NA
CDR3 DNA: TGTGCCAGCACTGCGGGACTTATTGCCTACGAGCAGTACTTC
CDR3 protein: CASTAGLIAYEQYF

J gene: TRBJ2-1
D gene: NA
V gene: TRBV7-6
clone size: few
CDR3 DNA: TGTGCCAGCAGCTTAACTATTACCAATGAGCAGTTCTTC
CDR3 protein: CASSLTITNEQFF

J gene: TRBJ1-4
D gene: TRBD1
V gene: TRBV20-1
clone size: NA
CDR3 DNA: TGCAGTGCACTTCACCCGACAGGGAAGAGCGAAAAACTGTTTTTT
CDR3 protein: CSALHPTGKSEKLFF

J gene: TRBJ2-1
D gene: TRBD2
V gene: TRBV3-1
clone size: few
CDR3 DNA: TGTGCCAGCAGCCAGGCCCGGGGGGGCCTCTACAATGAGCAGTTCTTC
CDR3 protein: CASSQARGGLYNEQFF

J gene: TRBJ2-3
D gene: TRBD2
V gene: TRBV30
clone size: NA
CDR3 DNA: TGTGCCTGGAGTCCGGGACTAGCTGAAGCAGATACGCAGTATTTT
CDR3 protein: CAWSPGLAEADTQYF

J gene: TRBJ2-5
D gene: NA
V gene: TRBV2
clone size: NA
CDR3 DNA: TGTGCCAGCAGCGGGGGTAGAGGTGTCGTGACCCAGTACTTC
CDR3 protein: CASSGGRGVVTQYF

J gene: TRBJ2-7
D gene: TRBD1
V gene: TRBV11-3
clone size: NA
CDR3 DNA: TGTGCCAGCAGGACAGGGTGCGAGCAGTACTTC
CDR3 protein: CASRTGCEQYF

J gene: TRBJ2-7
D gene: NA
V gene: TRBV28
clone size: NA
CDR3 DNA: TGTGCCAGCAGTCCCCCCGGCTTTTCGCCCGACAGACCGGCCTACGAGCAGTACTTC
CDR3 protein: CASSPPGFSPDRPAYEQYF

J gene: TRBJ1-4
D gene: NA
V gene: TRBV10-2
clone size: NA
CDR3 DNA: TGCGCCAGCAGTGACCCGACGGAAATGAATGAAAAACTGTTTTTT
CDR3 protein: CASSDPTEMNEKLFF

J gene: TRBJ2-6
D gene: NA
V gene: TRBV30
clone size: NA
CDR3 DNA: TGTGCCTGGAGTCCACTCTCTGGGGCCAACGTCCTGACTTTC
CDR3 protein: CAWSPLSGANVLTF

J gene: TRBJ2-1
D gene: NA
V gene: TRBV3-1
clone size: NA
CDR3 DNA: TGTGCCAGCAGCCAAGAGTCCCGCAGATGGGACAATGAGCAGTTCTTC
CDR3 protein: CASSQESRRWDNEQFF

J gene: TRBJ2-7
D gene: NA
V gene: TRBV10-3
clone size: few
CDR3 DNA: TGTGCCATCAGTGAGTCAGCAGGGGGGACCTACGAGCAGTACTTC
CDR3 protein: CAISESAGGTYEQYF

J gene: TRBJ2-7
D gene: TRBD2
V gene: TRBV7-6
clone size: NA
CDR3 DNA: TGTGCCAGCAGTTACGGGGGGAGGATCCACGAGCAGTACTTC
CDR3 protein: CASSYGGRIHEQYF

J gene: TRBJ2-2
D gene: NA
V gene: TRBV10-3
clone size: few
CDR3 DNA: TGTGCCATCAGGCTAGGGGGGTCCGGGGAGCTGTTTTTT
CDR3 protein: CAIRLGGSGELFF

J gene: TRBJ2-7
D gene: TRBD2
V gene: TRBV10-3
clone size: NA
CDR3 DNA: TGTGCCATCAGAACCGGCGGGGGGGATCACTCTAACTACGAGCAGTACTTC
CDR3 protein: CAIRTGGGDHSNYEQYF

J gene: TRBJ2-1
D gene: NA
V gene: TRBV20-1
clone size: many
CDR3 DNA: TGCAGTGCTAGAAAGGGCGATGAGCAGTTCTTC
CDR3 protein: CSARKGDEQFF

J gene: TRBJ1-1
D gene: TRBD1
V gene: TRBV27
clone size: NA
CDR3 DNA: TGTGCCAGCAGTATGACAGGGGGCGGAACTGAAGCTTTCTTT
CDR3 protein: CASSMTGGGTEAFF

J gene: TRBJ2-7
D gene: NA
V gene: TRBV14
clone size: few
CDR3 DNA: TGTGCCAGCAGCCAAGACCCCCGACAGGAGAGCTCCTACGAGCAGTACTTC
CDR3 protein: CASSQDPRQESSYEQYF

J gene: TRBJ2-5
D gene: NA
V gene: TRBV27
clone size: many
CDR3 DNA: TGTGCCAGCAGTTTAAGGGGCCAGGGAGTAGAGACCCAGTACTTC
CDR3 protein: CASSLRGQGVETQYF

J gene: TRBJ2-1
D gene: TRBD2
V gene: TRBV29-1
clone size: NA
CDR3 DNA: TGCAGCGTTCTCGGGGGGAGGGCGGTGGATGAGCAGTTCTTC
CDR3 protein: CSVLGGRAVDEQFF

J gene: TRBJ2-2
D gene: NA
V gene: TRBV9
clone size: NA
CDR3 DNA: TGTGCCAGCAGCGCCATAGTCGGGGGAGGACACGCCGGGGAGCTGTTTTTT
CDR3 protein: CASSAIVGGGHAGELFF

J gene: TRBJ2-3
D gene: TRBD1
V gene: TRBV6-7
clone size: NA
CDR3 DNA: TGTGCCAGCAGTTACCCTAACAAAGACAGGGCCTGCACAGATACGCAGTATTTT
CDR3 protein: CASSYPNKDRACTDTQYF

J gene: TRBJ2-3
D gene: TRBD2
V gene: TRBV10-3
clone size: many
CDR3 DNA: TGTGCCACCGGACTAGCGGGGACCACAGATACGCAGTATTTT
CDR3 protein: CATGLAGTTDTQYF

J gene: TRBJ1-5
D gene: NA
V gene: TRBV3-1
clone size: NA
CDR3 DNA: TGTGCCAGCGGGGACAATCCTAGCAATCAGCCCCAGCATTTT
CDR3 protein: CASGDNPSNQPQHF

J gene: TRBJ1-2
D gene: NA
V gene: TRBV20-1
clone size: many
CDR3 DNA: TGCAGTGCTAGGACAGGCTATGGCTACACCTTC
CDR3 protein: CSARTGYGYTF

J gene: TRBJ2-7
D gene: NA
V gene: TRBV5-6
clone size: few
CDR3 DNA: TGTGCCAGCAGCGCCCCGGAGCTTGAAGGGGGGCCTAAGGACGAGCAGTACTTC
CDR3 protein: CASSAPELEGGPKDEQYF

J gene: TRBJ2-7
D gene: NA
V gene: TRBV18
clone size: few
CDR3 DNA: TGTGCCAGCTCACCACCACGCAGGGGTCTTTCCTACGAGCAGTACTTC
CDR3 protein: CASSPPRRGLSYEQYF

J gene: TRBJ2-3
D gene: TRBD2
V gene: TRBV20-1
clone size: few
CDR3 DNA: TGCAGTGCTAGAGATCAGGCCCTAGCGGGAGGGCCGGGTACGCAGTATTTT
CDR3 protein: CSARDQALAGGPGTQYF

J gene: TRBJ2-5
D gene: NA
V gene: TRBV10-2
clone size: NA
CDR3 DNA: TGCGCCAGTATGGAGCAAGAGACCCAGTACTTC
CDR3 protein: CASMEQETQYF